This T cell receptor beta chain was found in a study of blood T cell repertoires in COVID-19. Background on the study: Nucleic acid was either cDNA or gDNA, and it came from T cells, B-cell-depleted T cells, or PBMCs.

Authors' methods: Reference gene primer amplification gave estimated nucleated cell counts. Data came from immunoSEQ multiplex PCR; TCRdb stores just in-frame clones and leaves some out. The V and J calls and clone size were taken over from that table, and D and trimming were inferred from the DNA. The table shows more than 150,000 clones, with approximately 88% occurring only once. Germline CDR1 and CDR2: SNHLY and FYNNEI. The CDR3 sequence is 13 residues long. Germline trimming cut 8 bases from V and 5 bases from J; bases unmatched to any gene: 8. Cohort 3 donors counted as recovered after two negative PCRs, clearance, or resolved symptoms. This clone was observed a single time.

The sample comprised PBMCs or T cells enriched from blood (not recorded which). The rearrangement uses TRBV2 and TRBJ2-5; TRBD2 matches 7 bases. The TCR was taken from a woman aged 55 to 70 who had recovered from COVID-19. In DNA, the CDR3 is TGTGCCAGCTGGGGGGGGTTCGTGGAGACCCAGTACTTC. It translates to CASWGGFVETQYF.